These T cell receptor beta chains were read from a single sample in a study of Ad26.COV2.S vaccination and SARS-CoV-2 variants. Sequencing was performed with immunoSEQ multiplex PCR; in TCRdb, only in-frame clones are kept and a portion is missing. The sample yields a few hundred thousand clones, 80% to 95% seen once. The starting material was peripheral blood, obtained in a trial of Ad26.COV2.S vaccine versus placebo. Receptor source: a person aged 18-65 years who received the Ad26.COV2.S COVID-19 vaccine or a placebo. CDR3s include the opening cysteine and the closing phenylalanine or tryptophan. D genes are given only for firm matches.

j_call,v_call,d_call,cdr3_aa
TRBJ2-2,TRBV10-3,TRBD2,CAISDSGRGFGGELFF
TRBJ2-3,TRBV12-5,NA,CASGWADTQYF
TRBJ2-5,TRBV5-1,NA,CASSLRADQETQYF
TRBJ2-7,TRBV7-6,NA,CASSLLRGAHYEQYF
TRBJ2-3,TRBV5-6,NA,CASSFLSGTSTDTQYF
TRBJ2-1,TRBV5-5,NA,CASSFGRRYNEQFF
TRBJ1-5,TRBV15,NA,CATSLTSNQPQHF
TRBJ1-6,TRBV19,NA,CASSEDRDNSPLHF
TRBJ1-2,TRBV27,NA,CASSSLRVGPGNYGYTF
TRBJ2-5,TRBV11-2,NA,CASRLGRLRETQYF
TRBJ1-1,TRBV5-4,NA,CASSTRGTEAFF
TRBJ2-2,TRBV27,TRBD1,CASSWGQGFTGELFF
TRBJ1-2,TRBV27,TRBD1,CASSLTGERWNSYGYTF
TRBJ1-1,TRBV7-9,NA,CASSSVVQKSTEAFF
TRBJ2-5,TRBV6-2/TRBV6-3,TRBD1,CASSYFPGQVNGFETQYF
TRBJ1-1,TRBV19,NA,CASSRTENTEAFF
TRBJ2-2,TRBV6-5,NA,CASSYGGSRGDGELFF
TRBJ1-3,TRBV5-1,NA,CASSLAPKGPGSGNTIYF
TRBJ2-1,TRBV4-3,NA,CASSQDGGGAQFF
TRBJ2-1,TRBV6-2/TRBV6-3,NA,CASSYGIGGNEQFF
TRBJ1-5,TRBV27,NA,CASSLSLRGNQPQHF
TRBJ2-7,TRBV30,TRBD1,CAWSRTGAHEQYF
TRBJ2-5,TRBV7-9,TRBD1,CASSPSTGPQETQYF
TRBJ2-7,TRBV27,NA,CASSSAPGGNEQYF
TRBJ2-1,TRBV24-1,NA,CATSDLPPLDEQFF
TRBJ1-4,TRBV2,NA,CASSYTPSGLFF
TRBJ1-4,TRBV6-4,NA,CASSKQVSEKLFF
TRBJ2-3,TRBV1,NA,CTSSWGGGLPGPYF
TRBJ2-3,TRBV24-1,NA,CAYVADTQYF
TRBJ2-3,TRBV5-4,TRBD2,CASSSSGGPTNTQYF
TRBJ2-7,TRBV30,NA,CAWSLTRYEQYF
TRBJ2-7,TRBV7-9,NA,CASSSLGTDPYEQYF
TRBJ2-3,TRBV18,NA,CASSLREDTQYF
TRBJ2-1,TRBV6-2/TRBV6-3,TRBD2,CASSYPNKLTSGLPENEQFF
TRBJ1-6,TRBV9,TRBD1,CASSPSRGKNSPLHF
TRBJ1-1,TRBV10-3,TRBD1,CAIRRLQGATTEAFF
TRBJ1-1,TRBV6-5,NA,CATRGGAMNTEAFF
TRBJ1-2,TRBV30,NA,CAWSPLGRFGYTF
TRBJ2-1,TRBV28,TRBD2,CASSLGGRGEQFF
TRBJ1-2,TRBV18,NA,CASSQPTGGYTF
TRBJ2-5,TRBV29-1,TRBD1,CSATTGGETQYF
TRBJ1-2,TRBV5-6,NA,CASSVDRNYGYTF
TRBJ1-6,TRBV5-1,NA,CASSLEGGVDSPLHF